Following are 29 T cell receptor beta chains from one sample sequenced in a study of OX40 agonist ivuxolimab in advanced cancers. Preparation of the library involved the immunoSEQ multiplex PCR assay. TCRdb's version of the immuneACCESS table is confined to in-frame rearrangements and falls short of the full clone set. An unresolved V gene accounts for under half of the shortfall where checked; the remainder is of unknown origin. The table for this sample lists under 90,000 clones; roughly 84% of them were counted only once. More than 1.4% of the sample lies in the top ten. Sequenced here: CD4+ or CD8+ T cells sorted from blood, sampled in a trial of the OX40 agonist ivuxolimab. The origin of the receptors is an adult with an advanced solid tumor such as melanoma, head and neck, liver or kidney cancer.

The chain is built from TRBV28 and TRBJ1-2; D perhaps matches TRBD1 (5 bases). Between the trimmed V and J ends, which lost 6 bases and 6 bases, there was a span of 14 bases. Germline V CDR1 and CDR2: MDHEN, SYDVKM. This CDR3 comprises 13 residues. The CDR3: CASRSGVKDGYTF. The CDR3 bases are TGTGCCAGCAGGTCGGGGGTCAAGGATGGCTACACCTTC.

The chain is built from TRBV7-9 and TRBJ1-3; the D is unclear. The V end was cut by 6 bases, the J end by 0 bases, with 6 bases between. This CDR3 contains 13 residues. Germline assignment: CDR1 SEHNR and CDR2 FQNEAQ (reference sequence). The CDR3 loop reads CASRLGSGNTIYF. In DNA form, the CDR3 reads TGTGCCAGCAGGCTAGGCTCTGGAAACACCATATATTTT.

This rearrangement joins TRBV11-2 to TRBJ2-5; D unresolved. Trimming removed 5 bases from V and 4 bases from J, with 20 bases in between. The CDR3 sequence is 16 residues long. Germline CDR1 is SGHAT and CDR2 is FQNNGV. The CDR3 loop is CASSRRASLSGETQYF. The CDR3 region has the DNA TGTGCCAGCAGCCGAAGGGCGTCTCTGAGTGGAGAGACCCAGTACTTC.

The chain combines TRBV28 with TRBJ1-4; no definite D call. CDR1 and CDR2 (germline): MDHEN, SYDVKM. The V gene lost 10 bases and the J gene lost 4 bases, with 13 bases spanning the gap. The CDR3 contains 13 residues. CDR3 region: CAIKGRSNEKLFF. CDR3 nucleotides: TGTGCCATCAAAGGGCGGAGTAATGAAAAACTGTTTTTT.

The chain has TRBV7-9 and TRBJ1-4; 8 bases fit TRBD1. CDR3 size: 19 residues. V lost 5 bases and J lost 0; bases outside the gene matches: 14. Per the germline V gene, CDR1 is SEHNR and CDR2 is FQNEAQ (reference sequence). The CDR3, as DNA: TGTGCCAGCAGCGGCCGGGACAGGCTCCGAGACGCAACTAATGAAAAACTGTTTTTT. Its translation is CASSGRDRLRDATNEKLFF.

The chain links TRBV2 to TRBJ2-7, with D unclear. The CDR3 extends over 13 amino acids. Germline V lookup: CDR1 SNHLY, CDR2 FYNNEI. Trimming took off 6 bases at V and 2 bases at J, with 11 bases between the two ends. The CDR3 reads CASRLPATYEQYF. CDR3 in DNA: TGTGCCAGCAGACTGCCAGCCACCTACGAGCAGTACTTC.

This chain links TRBV6-5 with TRBJ2-7, with 10 nucleotides matching TRBD1. V lost 6 bases and J lost 2; bases outside the gene matches: 7. From germline, CDR1 is MNHEY and CDR2 SVGAGI. CDR3 length: 15 amino acids. CDR3 coding DNA: TGTGCCAGCAGCCAAGGGACAGGGGTCCCCTACGAGCAGTACTTC. Residues: CASSQGTGVPYEQYF.

V and J are TRBV19 and TRBJ2-1, with unresolved D. The CDR3 has 14 amino acids. Per germline, CDR1 LNHDA and CDR2 SQIVND (reference sequence). V was cut by 6 bases and J by 5 bases, with 14 bases left in between. CDR3 amino acids: CASRPLTPNNEQFF. CDR3 sequence (DNA): TGTGCCAGTAGACCCTTGACGCCCAACAATGAGCAGTTCTTC.

The J gene is TRBJ2-1, the V gene TRBV4-1, with D possibly being TRBD2 (6 bases). Germline CDR1 MGHRA, CDR2 YSYEKL. Trimming took 3 bases from V and 4 from J, leaving 19 bases between them. The CDR3 sequence is 17 residues long. The CDR3 reads CASSHPDGRGSYNEQFF. Written as DNA, the CDR3 is TGCGCCAGCAGCCACCCTGACGGGCGGGGCTCATACAATGAGCAGTTCTTC.

The V gene is TRBV4-2, the J gene TRBJ2-1; 8 bases are a match to TRBD2. V lost 0 bases, J lost 7 bases, and 5 bases stayed unmatched. Per the germline V gene, CDR1 is LGHNA and CDR2 is YNFKEQ. The CDR3 consists of 15 residues. The CDR3 here is CASSQETGGRNEQFF. CDR3 sequence (DNA): TGTGCCAGCAGCCAAGAGACGGGGGGGCGTAATGAGCAGTTCTTC.

The chain recombines TRBV7-9 with TRBJ2-2; no firm D call. Germline V CDR1 and CDR2: SEHNR, FQNEAQ (reference sequence). This CDR3 is 15 amino acids long. Trimming took off 5 bases at V and 0 bases at J, with 10 bases between the two ends. The CDR3: CASSPAKANTGELFF. In DNA, the CDR3 is TGTGCCAGCAGCCCTGCCAAGGCGAACACCGGGGAGCTGTTTTTT.

This chain connects TRBV7-2 to TRBJ1-6; D is uncertain. This CDR3 contains 15 residues. V was cut by 8 bases and J by 0 bases, with 11 bases left in between. Germline V lookup: CDR1 SGHTA, CDR2 FQGNSA. CDR3 residues: CASGLISSYNSPLHF. The CDR3 DNA reads TGTGCCAGCGGACTTATAAGCTCCTATAATTCACCCCTCCACTTT.

This clone has more than one count but fewer than ten. The chain combines TRBV5-1 with TRBJ2-3; 7 bases align to TRBD1. Losses at the gene ends were 0 bases for V and 5 bases for J; bases not matched to a gene: 9. Germline CDR1 and CDR2: SGHRS and YFSETQ. The CDR3 sequence is 16 residues long. The CDR3 DNA follows: TGCGCCAGCAGCTTGGTGGGCGAGGGGGCGGGAGATACGCAGTATTTT. It is translated as CASSLVGEGAGDTQYF.

This sequence joins TRBV18 and TRBJ1-5; weak D call: TRBD1 (5 bases). Trimming removed 0 bases at V and 4 bases at J, with 10 bases between. The CDR3 has 15 amino acids. The germline gives CDR1 KGHSH, CDR2 LQKENI. CDR3 residues: CASSPPIQGNQPQHF. CDR3 DNA sequence: TGTGCCAGCTCACCACCGATCCAGGGTAATCAGCCCCAGCATTTT.

The chain is built from TRBV6-1 and TRBJ2-7, with TRBD2 matching over 8 bases. The CDR3 covers 14 residues. Trimming removed 7 bases from V and 7 bases from J; junction bases left unmatched: 12. From germline, CDR1 is MNHNS and CDR2 SASEGT. The CDR3 reads CASKSAGASKEQYF. DNA of the CDR3: TGTGCCAGCAAGTCAGCGGGGGCATCGAAGGAGCAGTACTTC.

This chain links TRBV6-5 with TRBJ2-7; D is ambiguous. V dropped 4 bases and J dropped 2 bases, with 3 bases sitting between them. Germline V CDR1 and CDR2: MNHEY, SVGAGI. The CDR3 runs to 11 residues. The CDR3 region is CASSWAYEQYF. In DNA, the CDR3 is TGTGCCAGCAGTTGGGCCTACGAGCAGTACTTC.

The J gene is TRBJ1-5, the V gene TRBV6-1; no reliable D call. V lost 2 bases and J 7 bases, leaving 12 bases between the germline ends. The CDR3 is 14 amino acids. The germline V gene has CDR1 MNHNS and CDR2 SASEGT. The CDR3 nucleotides are TGTGCCAGCAGTGAACGGGAGGGTGGCCAGCCCCAGCATTTT. The encoded protein is CASSEREGGQPQHF.

V is TRBV6-6 and J is TRBJ2-5; perhaps TRBD2 as D (5 bases). V lost 2 bases, J lost 7 bases, and 11 bases lay in between. The CDR3 totals 13 residues. The V gene's germline CDR1 is MNHNY and CDR2 SVGAGI (reference sequence). CDR3 DNA sequence: TGTGCCAGCAGTTACCACGATGCGGGGACCCAGTACTTC. Encoded protein: CASSYHDAGTQYF.

This chain connects TRBV6-1 to TRBJ2-4, with D possibly TRBD1 on 6 matching bases. CDR3 length: 12 residues. V dropped 5 bases and J dropped 16 bases, with 18 bases sitting between them. Germline CDR1 is MNHNS and CDR2 is SASEGT. The CDR3 nucleotides are TGTGCCAGCAGTACCTCGAGGGACACGGGATACTTC. Its translation is CASSTSRDTGYF.

The genes are TRBV28 and TRBJ1-2; TRBD1 is a possible D gene (5 bases). The CDR3 is made up of 12 amino acids. The V gene lost 7 bases and the J gene lost 5 bases, with 11 bases spanning the gap. Germline V gives CDR1 MDHEN, CDR2 SYDVKM. CDR3 residues: CASKAGYYGYTF. CDR3 DNA sequence: TGTGCCAGCAAGGCAGGGTATTATGGCTACACCTTC.

This clone has a single count. This chain joins TRBV2 and TRBJ1-4; tentatively, D is TRBD1 (6 bases). With 7 bases removed from V and 3 bases from J, the gap between germline ends came to 12 bases. CDR3 length: 14 residues. Germline CDR1 is SNHLY and CDR2 is FYNNEI. The CDR3 coding sequence is TGTGCCAGCACTCTGCCAGGGGCTAATGAAAAACTGTTTTTT. As protein: CASTLPGANEKLFF.

This clone was counted a few times. The V and J genes are TRBV5-1 and TRBJ1-3; D gene ambiguous. The germline CDR1 and CDR2 sequences are SGHRS and YFSETQ. The CDR3 runs 14 residues. Trimming took off 8 bases at V and 1 base at J, with 13 bases between the two ends. The CDR3 spells CASRSGLSGNTIYF. The CDR3 coding sequence is TGCGCCAGTAGAAGCGGGCTTTCTGGAAACACCATATATTTT.

V and J are TRBV7-7 and TRBJ2-5; D unclear. The CDR3 extends over 13 amino acids. Trimming left V 4 bases short and J 4 bases short, with 10 bases between. Germline V CDR1 and CDR2: SSHAT, FNYEAQ (reference sequence). The CDR3 region has the DNA TGTGCCAGCAGCTATCGTCTTGGAGAGACCCAGTACTTC. Its protein is CASSYRLGETQYF.

The chain joins TRBV2 to TRBJ1-5, with D perhaps matching TRBD1 (5 bases). CDR1 and CDR2 from the germline V gene are SNHLY and FYNNEI. The length of the CDR3 is 15 residues. The V gene lost 6 bases and the J gene lost 5 bases, with 17 bases spanning the gap. The CDR3 is CASRGDLPSDQPQHF. CDR3 bases: TGTGCCAGCAGGGGGGACCTCCCGAGCGATCAGCCCCAGCATTTT.

This chain uses TRBV7-8 with TRBJ2-2; TRBD1 might be the D (7 bases). V was clipped by 5 bases and J by 5 bases, with 27 bases between them. Germline CDR1 and CDR2: SGHVS and FQNEAQ. This CDR3 spans 19 amino acids. The CDR3 protein is CASSPGRGIGGIKTGELFF. The DNA of the CDR3 is TGTGCCAGCAGCCCTGGCAGGGGGATAGGAGGGATCAAGACCGGGGAGCTGTTTTTT.

V usage is TRBV19 and J usage is TRBJ2-5; D is uncertain. This CDR3 spans 12 amino acids. V shed 4 bases and J shed 2 bases, with 5 bases lying between them. CDR1 and CDR2 (germline): LNHDA, SQIVND (reference sequence). CDR3 in amino acids: CASSRVQETQYF. In DNA, the CDR3 is TGTGCCAGTAGTAGGGTACAAGAGACCCAGTACTTC.

The gene calls are TRBV25-1 and TRBJ2-5; weak D call: TRBD2 (7 bases). Germline CDR1 is MGHDK and CDR2 is SYGVNS. V lost 3 bases and J lost 7, with 18 bases in between. This CDR3 is built from 15 residues. CDR3 in DNA: TGTGCCAGCAGTGACCGACTAGCAGGGGCAGGGACCCAGTACTTC. Translated: CASSDRLAGAGTQYF.

The CDR3 DNA reads TGTGCCAGCAGCCTGAGGGGGGACACTGAAGCTTTCTTT. It translates to CASSLRGDTEAFF. V usage is TRBV5-8 and J usage is TRBJ1-1; D is perhaps TRBD1 (6 bases). Germline lookup yields CDR1 SGHTS and CDR2 YDEGEE. Trimming stripped 4 bases from V and 3 bases from J, with 10 bases between. The CDR3 runs 13 residues. Looking up the rest from reference TRBV5-8 and TRBJ1-1 gives the full variable domain: EAGVTQSPTHLIKTRGQQATLRCSPISGHTSVYWYQQALGLGLQFLLWYDEGEERNRGNFPPRFSGRQFPNYSSELNVNALELEDSALYLCASSLRGDTEAFFGQGTRLTVV.

The chain couples TRBV6-1 to TRBJ2-6; D call uncertain. Trimming took 0 bases from V and 4 from J, leaving 13 bases between them. The CDR3 consists of 17 residues. CDR1 MNHNS and CDR2 SASEGT come from the germline V gene. The CDR3 spells CASSEAPKGGGANVLTF. The DNA for the CDR3 is TGTGCCAGCAGTGAAGCGCCGAAGGGCGGCGGGGCCAACGTCCTGACTTTC.